The entry below describes one T cell receptor beta chain. The V gene lost 3 bases and the J gene lost 14 bases, with 10 bases spanning the gap. This CDR3 comprises 12 residues. From germline, CDR1 is KGHDR and CDR2 SFDVKD. The data were produced by immunoSEQ multiplex PCR, yet TCRdb's version contains in-frame clones alone and is incomplete. This repertoire shows around 59,000 clones, more than 85% found once; its top ten account for 1.5% to 2%. These data are taken from a study of control samples from healthy donors and cancer patients. The sample was PBMCs. The chain employs TRBV24-1 and TRBJ1-6; D remains unclear. The sequence was collected from a man between 40 and 49 years old with colorectal cancer. This chain's CDR3 is CATSDGRRALHF. In DNA, the CDR3 is TGTGCCACCAGTGATGGGAGAAGGGCCCTCCACTTT.